This T cell receptor beta chain was sequenced for a study of blood T cell repertoires in COVID-19. Study details: PBMCs, B-cell-depleted T cells, or T cells were the source of the cDNA or gDNA that made up the material.

The repertoire was sequenced with immunoSEQ multiplex PCR; TCRdb's copy has only in-frame clones and lacks some. The data hold about 270,000 clones, with roughly 80% observed a single time. V shed 7 bases and J shed 7 bases, with 16 bases lying between them. There are 13 residues in the CDR3. In germline, CDR1 is SGHTA, CDR2 FQGNSA. The receptor's source is a human donor with COVID-19, enrolled during active disease. The donor label of this sample is uncertain. V is TRBV7-2 and J is TRBJ1-2, with D perhaps TRBD1 (6 bases). The specimen sequenced was peripheral blood. This CDR3 is CASTLAGAGGYTF. Here the CDR3 DNA reads TGTGCCAGCACCTTGGCAGGGGCTGGTGGCTACACCTTC. Looking up the rest from reference TRBV7-2 and TRBJ1-2 gives the full variable domain: GAGVSQSPSNKVTEKGKDVELRCDPISGHTALYWYRQSLGQGLEFLIYFQGNSAPDKSGLPSDRFSAERTGGSVSTLTIQRTQQEDSAVYLCASTLAGAGGYTFGSGTRLTVV.